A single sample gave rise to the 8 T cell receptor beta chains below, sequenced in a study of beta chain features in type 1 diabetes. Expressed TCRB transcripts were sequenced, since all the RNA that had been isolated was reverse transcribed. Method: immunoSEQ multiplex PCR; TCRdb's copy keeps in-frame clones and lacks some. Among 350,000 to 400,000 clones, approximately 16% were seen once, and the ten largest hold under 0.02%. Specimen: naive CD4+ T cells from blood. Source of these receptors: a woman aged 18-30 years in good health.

CDR3 nucleotides: TGTGCCAGCAGCTTAGCGGTGGGCGCAGATACGCAGTATTTT. It encodes CASSLAVGADTQYF. The chain is built from TRBV7-9 and TRBJ2-3; D remains unclear. This CDR3 region has 14 residues. CDR1 and CDR2 (germline): SEHNR, FQNEAQ (reference sequence). Trimming left V 0 bases short and J 4 bases short, with 8 bases between. The whole variable domain, remainder taken from reference TRBV7-9 and TRBJ2-3, is DTGVSQNPRHKITKRGQNVTFRCDPISEHNRLYWYRQTLGQGPEFLTYFQNEAQLEKSRLLSDRFSAERPKGSFSTLEIQRTEQGDSAMYLCASSLAVGADTQYFGPGTRLTVL.

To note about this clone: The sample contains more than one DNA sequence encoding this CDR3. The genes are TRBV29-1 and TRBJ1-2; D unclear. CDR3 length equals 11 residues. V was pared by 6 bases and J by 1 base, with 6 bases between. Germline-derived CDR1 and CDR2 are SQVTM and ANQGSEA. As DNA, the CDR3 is TGCAGCGTCGTAGTTAACTATGGCTACACCTTC. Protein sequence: CSVVVNYGYTF.

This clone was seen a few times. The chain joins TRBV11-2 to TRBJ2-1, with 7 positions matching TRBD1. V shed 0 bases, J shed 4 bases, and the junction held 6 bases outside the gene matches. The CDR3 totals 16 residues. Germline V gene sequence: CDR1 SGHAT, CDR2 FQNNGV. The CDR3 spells CASSLDRGGLYNEQFF. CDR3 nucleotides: TGTGCCAGCAGCTTAGATCGAGGGGGCCTTTACAATGAGCAGTTCTTC.

DNA for the CDR3: TGTGCCAGCAGACCTAATTCAGGGGCCAACACTGAAGCTTTCTTT. This sequence encodes CASRPNSGANTEAFF. The gene calls are TRBV28 and TRBJ1-1, with D possibly matching TRBD1 (6 bases). V gave up 6 bases and J gave up 2 bases, with 16 bases separating them. Looked up from germline, CDR1 is MDHEN and CDR2 is SYDVKM. The CDR3 covers 15 residues.

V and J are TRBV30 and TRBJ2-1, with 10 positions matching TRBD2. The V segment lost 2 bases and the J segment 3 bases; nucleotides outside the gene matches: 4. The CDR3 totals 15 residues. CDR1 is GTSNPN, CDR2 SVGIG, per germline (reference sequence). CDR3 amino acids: CAWSWTSGNYNEQFF. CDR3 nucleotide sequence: TGTGCCTGGAGTTGGACTAGCGGAAACTACAATGAGCAGTTCTTC.

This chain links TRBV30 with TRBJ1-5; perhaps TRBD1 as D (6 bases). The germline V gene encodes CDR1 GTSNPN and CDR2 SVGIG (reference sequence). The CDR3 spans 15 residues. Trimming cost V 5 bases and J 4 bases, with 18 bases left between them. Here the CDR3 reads CAWRAGAADNQPQHF. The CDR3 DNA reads TGTGCCTGGCGGGCAGGGGCGGCTGATAATCAGCCCCAGCATTTT.

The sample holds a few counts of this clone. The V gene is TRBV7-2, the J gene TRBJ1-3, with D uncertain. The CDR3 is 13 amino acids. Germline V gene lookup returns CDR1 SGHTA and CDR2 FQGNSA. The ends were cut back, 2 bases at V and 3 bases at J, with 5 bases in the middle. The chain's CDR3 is CASSLIYGNTIYF. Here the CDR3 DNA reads TGTGCCAGCAGCTTAATTTATGGAAACACCATATATTTT.

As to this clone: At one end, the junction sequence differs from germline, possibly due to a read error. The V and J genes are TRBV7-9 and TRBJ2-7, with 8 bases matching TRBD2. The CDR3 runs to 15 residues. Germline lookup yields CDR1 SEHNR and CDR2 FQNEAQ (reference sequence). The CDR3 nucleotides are TGTGCCAGCAGCTTAAACGGGAGGGCCCCCTCGGGAGTCAACTTC. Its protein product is CASSLNGRAPSGVNF.